This entry lists 7 T cell receptor beta chains sequenced from one sample in a study of spatial heterogeneity in lung cancer. Via MiXCR, TCRdb re-called the 5' RACE reads, giving one row per CDR3 protein. The sample lists 95,000 or so distinct CDR3 sequences, under 9% occurring once. Time point denoted: sample taken at primary tumor resection. TCRs were sequenced from unsorted whole RNA of tumor, nontumor lung or PBMC. The sequenced sample was PBMCs, obtained at surgery. The receptors come from a male donor with early-stage non-small cell lung cancer.

The rearrangement joins TRBV29-1 to TRBJ2-1; D is undetermined. V was pared by 4 bases and J by 8 bases, with 9 bases between. The CDR3 extends over 11 amino acids. CDR1 and CDR2 from the germline V gene are SQVTM and ANQGSEA. CDR3 nucleotide sequence: TGCAGCGTTGCCCTCTCTTATGAGCAGTTCTTC. Translated: CSVALSYEQFF.

The rearrangement joins TRBV6-6 to TRBJ1-1; 10 bases are shared with TRBD1. The CDR3 runs to 15 residues. Looked up from germline, CDR1 is MNHNY and CDR2 is SVGAGI (reference sequence). Trimming took 4 bases from V and 6 from J; bases not matched to a gene: 8. CDR3 in DNA: TGTGCCAGCAGTTCGACCGGACAGGGGGTCGCTGAAGCTTTCTTT. Translating gives CASSSTGQGVAEAFF.

This clonotype was recorded many times. This chain connects TRBV28 to TRBJ2-7, with a possible D match to TRBD2 (6 bases). V was shortened by 2 bases and J by 3 bases, with 11 bases between the two germline ends. Looked up from germline, CDR1 is MDHEN and CDR2 is SYDVKM. The CDR3 length is 14 residues. CDR3 in DNA: TGTGCCAGCAGTTTAATAGGAGGGGTCTACGAGCAGTACTTC. Its protein is CASSLIGGVYEQYF.

Ten or more counts support this clonotype. The chain couples TRBV29-1 to TRBJ2-3; D is uncertain. CDR1 and CDR2 from the germline V gene are SQVTM and ANQGSEA. Trimming took off 3 bases at V and 2 bases at J, with 9 bases between the two ends. CDR3 length equals 13 residues. In nucleotides, the CDR3 is TGCAGCGTTGAGAGACTTAACACAGATACGCAGTATTTT. This codes for CSVERLNTDTQYF.

This clonotype was detected once. This chain connects TRBV3-1 to TRBJ2-6; tentative D call: TRBD1 (7 bases). This CDR3 spans 16 amino acids. Germline V gene lookup returns CDR1 LGHDT and CDR2 YNNKEL (reference sequence). Trimming shortened V by 4 bases and J by 0 bases, and 10 bases separated the two germline ends. The CDR3 protein is CASSPQGGSGANVLTF. The CDR3 DNA follows: TGTGCCAGCAGCCCTCAGGGGGGCTCTGGGGCCAACGTCCTGACTTTC.

The chain combines TRBV5-1 with TRBJ2-7; 14 bases map to TRBD2. Germline V gives CDR1 SGHRS, CDR2 YFSETQ. The CDR3 is 15 residues long. V lost 0 bases and J lost 6; bases outside the gene matches: 2. CDR3 sequence: CASSLDGLAGGEQYF. CDR3 DNA: TGCGCCAGCAGCTTGGACGGACTAGCGGGAGGCGAGCAGTACTTC. The whole variable domain, remainder taken from reference TRBV5-1 and TRBJ2-7, is KAGVTQTPRYLIKTRGQQVTLSCSPISGHRSVSWYQQTPGQGLQFLFEYFSETQRNKGNFPGRFSGRQFSNSRSEMNVSTLELGDSALYLCASSLDGLAGGEQYFGPGTRLTVT.

This clonotype was recorded a few times. The chain has TRBV12-3 or TRBV12-4 and TRBJ1-4; D is unclear. The CDR3 contains 12 residues. V was cut by 6 bases and J by 8 bases, with 10 bases left in between. As DNA, the CDR3 is TGTGCCAGCAGCCCGGCCCGGGAAAAACTGTTTTTT. This codes for CASSPAREKLFF.